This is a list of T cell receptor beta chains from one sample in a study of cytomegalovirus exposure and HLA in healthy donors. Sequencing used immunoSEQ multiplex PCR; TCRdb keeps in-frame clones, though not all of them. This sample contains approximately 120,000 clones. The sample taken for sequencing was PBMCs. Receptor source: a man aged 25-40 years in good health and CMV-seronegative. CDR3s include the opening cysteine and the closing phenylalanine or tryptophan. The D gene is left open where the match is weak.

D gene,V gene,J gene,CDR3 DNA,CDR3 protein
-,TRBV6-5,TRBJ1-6,TGTGCCAGCAGTTACGCCGTGGCAGGCTGGAATTCACCCCTCCACTTT,CASSYAVAGWNSPLHF
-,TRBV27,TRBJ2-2,TGTGCCAGCAGTTTCACGACAGGGAACACCGGGGAGCTGTTTTTT,CASSFTTGNTGELFF
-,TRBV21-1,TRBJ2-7,TGTGCCAGCAGCAGAACAGGGACCTACGAGCAGTACTTC,CASSRTGTYEQYF
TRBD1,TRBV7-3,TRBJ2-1,TGTGCCAGCAGCTTAGGCCGGGCAGGGGGCTTTGGCAATGAGCAGTTCTTC,CASSLGRAGGFGNEQFF
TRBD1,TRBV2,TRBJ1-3,TGTGCCAGCAGACCCGGGACAGCTGGAAACACCATATATTTT,CASRPGTAGNTIYF
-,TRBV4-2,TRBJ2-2,TGTGCCAGCAGCTCGATGGACAGCAACACCGGGGAGCTGTTTTTT,CASSSMDSNTGELFF
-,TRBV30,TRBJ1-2,TGTGCCTGGAGGACAGCCCTGAACTATGGCTACACCTTC,CAWRTALNYGYTF
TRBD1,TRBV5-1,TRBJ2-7,TGCGCCAGCAGCTGGGACAGGGGCCTCTACGAGCAGTACTTC,CASSWDRGLYEQYF
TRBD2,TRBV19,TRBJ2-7,TGTGCCAGTAGTATAGAAGAGCGGGAGAGGGTCAGGACCTACGAGCAGTACTTC,CASSIEERERVRTYEQYF
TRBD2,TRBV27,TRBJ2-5,TGTGCCAGCAGCCGCCGACTAGCGGGATATGAGACCCAGTACTTC,CASSRRLAGYETQYF
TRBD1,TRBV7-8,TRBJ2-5,TGTGCCAGCAGCTTAGAAAGGGACAGGGAGACCCAGTACTTC,CASSLERDRETQYF
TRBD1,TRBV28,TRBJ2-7,TGTGCCAGCAGTTTATACTACAGGGGGCGTGAGAGACAGTACTTC,CASSLYYRGRERQYF
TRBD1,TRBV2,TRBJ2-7,TGTGCCAGCCGAAAGGACAGGAGCACCTACGAGCAGTACTTC,CASRKDRSTYEQYF
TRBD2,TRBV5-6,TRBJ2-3,TGTGCCAGCAGCTTGGGACTAGCGGGAGAGAAAGATACGCAGTATTTT,CASSLGLAGEKDTQYF
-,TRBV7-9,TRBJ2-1,TGTGCCAGCAGCCCGGTGAAACTAGCCCCCGTTTACAATGAGCAGTTCTTC,CASSPVKLAPVYNEQFF
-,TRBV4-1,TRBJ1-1,TGCGCCAGCAGCCTTACTCCGGGAAGCGCGACTGAAGCTTTCTTT,CASSLTPGSATEAFF
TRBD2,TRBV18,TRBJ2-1,TGTGCCAGCTCACCTCCTGGCCGAAGTAGTAGCGGGAATTACAATGAGCAGTTCTTC,CASSPPGRSSSGNYNEQFF
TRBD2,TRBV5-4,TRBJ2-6,TGTGCCAGCAGCTATACCGATAGCGGGATTGGGGCCAACGTCCTGACTTTC,CASSYTDSGIGANVLTF
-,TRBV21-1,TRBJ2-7,TGTGCCAGCAGCAATTCATCCGAGCAGTACTTC,CASSNSSEQYF
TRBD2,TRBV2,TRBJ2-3,TGTGCCAGCCTATCGGACGCGGGAGGGACAGATACGCAGTATTTT,CASLSDAGGTDTQYF
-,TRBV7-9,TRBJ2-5,TGTGCCAGCAGCTTAGCCCTGACAGGACAAGAGACCCAGTACTTC,CASSLALTGQETQYF
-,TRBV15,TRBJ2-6,TGTGCCACCAGTCCGGGTTATGGGGAGGTCAACGTCCTGACTTTC,CATSPGYGEVNVLTF
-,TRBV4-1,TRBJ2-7,TGCGCCAGCAGCCAAACGGGAGTTATCGACGAGCAGTACTTC,CASSQTGVIDEQYF
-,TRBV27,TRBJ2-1,TGTGCCAGCAGTGCCACAGGGTACAATGAGCAGTTCTTC,CASSATGYNEQFF
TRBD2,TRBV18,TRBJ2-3,TGTGCCAGCTCACCACCGAGACTAGCGGGAGGGCCGTCCAACACAGATACGCAGTATTTT,CASSPPRLAGGPSNTDTQYF
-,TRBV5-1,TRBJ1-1,TGCGCCAGCAGCTTACAGGAGAACACTGAAGCTTTCTTT,CASSLQENTEAFF
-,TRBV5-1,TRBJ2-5,TGCGCCAGCAGCCCGAGGATCCAAGAGACCCAGTACTTC,CASSPRIQETQYF
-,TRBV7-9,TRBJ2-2,TGTGCCAGCAGCTCCGGGGAGATAAACACCGGGGAGCTGTTTTTT,CASSSGEINTGELFF
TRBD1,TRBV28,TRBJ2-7,TGTGCCAGCAGTCCCTCGGGACAGGCCTACGAGCAGTACTTC,CASSPSGQAYEQYF
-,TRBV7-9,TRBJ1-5,TGTGCCAGCAGCCTCAGCAATCAGCCCCAGCATTTT,CASSLSNQPQHF
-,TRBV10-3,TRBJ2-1,TGTGCCATCAGTACCGGGGGAGATGAGCAGTTCTTC,CAISTGGDEQFF
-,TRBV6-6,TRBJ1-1,TGTGCCAGCAGTCCCCCCGGAAGGGGCACTGAAGCTTTCTTT,CASSPPGRGTEAFF
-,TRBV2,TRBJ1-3,TGTGCCAGCGGGCGGGTTGCCACTGGAAACACCATATATTTT,CASGRVATGNTIYF
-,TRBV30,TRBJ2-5,TGTGCCTGGAGTAAGGGCAGGGAGGTTCCTGAGACCCAGTACTTC,CAWSKGREVPETQYF
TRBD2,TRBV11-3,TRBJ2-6,TGTGCCAGCAGCTTAGATGGCGCGGGGGCTGGGGCCAACGTCCTGACTTTC,CASSLDGAGAGANVLTF
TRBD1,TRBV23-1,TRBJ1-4,TGCGCCAGCAGCCCCGCCCGGGACAGAGAGTTTTCAACTAATGAAAAACTGTTTTTT,CASSPARDREFSTNEKLFF
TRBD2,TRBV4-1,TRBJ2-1,TGCGCCAGCAGCCAGTTACTAGCGGGACTCAATGAGCAGTTCTTC,CASSQLLAGLNEQFF
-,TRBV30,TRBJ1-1,TGTGCCTGGACAGCTGGGGCGAACACTGAAGCTTTCTTT,CAWTAGANTEAFF
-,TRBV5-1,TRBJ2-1,TGCGCCAGCAGCTTGGAGGGTCGGGAGACGGATGAGCAGTTCTTC,CASSLEGRETDEQFF
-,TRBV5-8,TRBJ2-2,TGTGCCAGCAGCTTCTACAGACAGGCTCATTCCACCGCCGGGGAGCTGTTTTTT,CASSFYRQAHSTAGELFF
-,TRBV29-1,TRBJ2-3,TGCAGCGTTGGCGGCAGAGTCGCAGATACGCAGTATTTT,CSVGGRVADTQYF
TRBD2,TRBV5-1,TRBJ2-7,TGCGCCAGCAGCCCTAAAGCGGGAGGGACGTACGAGCAGTACTTC,CASSPKAGGTYEQYF
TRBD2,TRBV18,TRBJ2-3,TGTGCCAGCTCACCACAGGGCGGGAGTGGAAATACGCAGTATTTT,CASSPQGGSGNTQYF
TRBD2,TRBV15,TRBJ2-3,TGTGCCACCAGCAGAGGCGGCTCTAGCGGGAGAGTCGATACGCAGTATTTT,CATSRGGSSGRVDTQYF
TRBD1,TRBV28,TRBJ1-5,TGTGCCAGCAGCCATCCTGACAGGGTACTTTCTCAGCCCCAGCATTTT,CASSHPDRVLSQPQHF